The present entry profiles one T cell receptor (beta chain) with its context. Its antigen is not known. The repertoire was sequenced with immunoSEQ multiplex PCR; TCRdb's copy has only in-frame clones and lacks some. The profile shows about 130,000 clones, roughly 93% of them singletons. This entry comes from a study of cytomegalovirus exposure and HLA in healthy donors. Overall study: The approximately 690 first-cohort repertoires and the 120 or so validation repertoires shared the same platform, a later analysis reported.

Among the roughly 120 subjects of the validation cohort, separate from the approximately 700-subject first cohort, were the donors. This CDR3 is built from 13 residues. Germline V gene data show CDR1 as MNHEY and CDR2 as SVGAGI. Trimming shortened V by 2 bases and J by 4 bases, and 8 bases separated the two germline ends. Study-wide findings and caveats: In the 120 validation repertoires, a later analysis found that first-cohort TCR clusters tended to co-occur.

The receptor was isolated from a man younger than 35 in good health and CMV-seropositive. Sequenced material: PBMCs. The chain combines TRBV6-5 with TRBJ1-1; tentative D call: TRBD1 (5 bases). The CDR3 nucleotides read TGTGCCAGCAGTTACATCGGGGGCACTGAAGCTTTCTTT. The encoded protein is CASSYIGGTEAFF.